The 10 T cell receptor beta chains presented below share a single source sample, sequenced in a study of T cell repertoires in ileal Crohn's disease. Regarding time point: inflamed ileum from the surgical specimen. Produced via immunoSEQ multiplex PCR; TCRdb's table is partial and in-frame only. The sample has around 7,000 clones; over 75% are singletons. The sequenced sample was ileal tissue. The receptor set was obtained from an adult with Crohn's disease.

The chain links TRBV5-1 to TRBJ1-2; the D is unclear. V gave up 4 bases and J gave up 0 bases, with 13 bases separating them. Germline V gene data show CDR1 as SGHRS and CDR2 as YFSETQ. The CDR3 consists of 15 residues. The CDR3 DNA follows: TGCGCCAGCAGCCGCGTGGAGGGAACTAACTATGGCTACACCTTC. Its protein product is CASSRVEGTNYGYTF. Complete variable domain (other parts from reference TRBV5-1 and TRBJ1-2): KAGVTQTPRYLIKTRGQQVTLSCSPISGHRSVSWYQQTPGQGLQFLFEYFSETQRNKGNFPGRFSGRQFSNSRSEMNVSTLELGDSALYLCASSRVEGTNYGYTFGSGTRLTVV.

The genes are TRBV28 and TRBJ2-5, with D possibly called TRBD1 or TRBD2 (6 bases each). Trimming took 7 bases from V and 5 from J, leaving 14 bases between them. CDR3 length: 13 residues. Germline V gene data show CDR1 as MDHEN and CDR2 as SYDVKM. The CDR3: CASIPSGAETQYF. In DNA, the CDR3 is TGTGCCAGCATACCTTCGGGGGCGGAGACCCAGTACTTC.

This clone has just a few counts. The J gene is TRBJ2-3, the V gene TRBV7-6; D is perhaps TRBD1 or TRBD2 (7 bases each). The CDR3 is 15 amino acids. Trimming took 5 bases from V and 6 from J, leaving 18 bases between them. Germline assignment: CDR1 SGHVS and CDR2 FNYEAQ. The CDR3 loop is CASSIGGGGLDTQYF. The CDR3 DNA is TGTGCCAGCAGCATAGGGGGAGGGGGCCTTGATACGCAGTATTTT.

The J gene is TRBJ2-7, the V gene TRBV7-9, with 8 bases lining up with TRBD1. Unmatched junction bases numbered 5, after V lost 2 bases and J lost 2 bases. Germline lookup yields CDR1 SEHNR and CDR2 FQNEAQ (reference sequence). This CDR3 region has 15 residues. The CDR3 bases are TGTGCCAGCAGCTTAATGGGGACAGGTGCCTACGAGCAGTACTTC. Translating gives CASSLMGTGAYEQYF.

DNA for the CDR3: TGTGCCAGCAGCTTAGTAAGCCCCGGGGAGCTGTTTTTT. Its protein is CASSLVSPGELFF. The rearrangement links TRBV7-6 to TRBJ2-2; no clear D gene. V was cut by 1 base and J by 6 bases, with 6 bases left in between. The CDR3 has 13 amino acids. The germline gives CDR1 SGHVS, CDR2 FNYEAQ.

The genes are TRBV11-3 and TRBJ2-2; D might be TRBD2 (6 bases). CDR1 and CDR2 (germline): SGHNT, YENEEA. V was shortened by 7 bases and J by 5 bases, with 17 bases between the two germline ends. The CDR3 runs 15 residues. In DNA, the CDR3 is TGTGCCAGCACCGTTAGCGGATTGGGTACCGGGGAGCTGTTTTTT. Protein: CASTVSGLGTGELFF.

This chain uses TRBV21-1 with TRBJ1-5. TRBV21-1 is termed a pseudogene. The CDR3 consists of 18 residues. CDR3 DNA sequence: TGTGCCAGCAGCAAAGCGAGGCGGCAACCCCATAGCAATCAGCCCCAGCATTTT. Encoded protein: CASSKARRQPHSNQPQHF.

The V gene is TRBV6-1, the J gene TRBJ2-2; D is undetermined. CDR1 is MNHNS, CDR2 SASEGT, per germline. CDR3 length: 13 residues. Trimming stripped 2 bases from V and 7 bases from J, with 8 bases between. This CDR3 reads CASSESAYGELFF. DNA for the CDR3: TGTGCCAGCAGTGAATCGGCGTACGGGGAGCTGTTTTTT.

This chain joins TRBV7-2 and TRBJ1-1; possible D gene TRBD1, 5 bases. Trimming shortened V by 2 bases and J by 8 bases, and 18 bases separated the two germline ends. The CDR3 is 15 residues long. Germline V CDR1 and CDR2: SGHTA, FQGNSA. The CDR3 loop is CASSLRTLPNSEAFF. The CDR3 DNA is TGTGCCAGCAGCTTACGGACACTTCCGAACTCGGAAGCTTTCTTT.

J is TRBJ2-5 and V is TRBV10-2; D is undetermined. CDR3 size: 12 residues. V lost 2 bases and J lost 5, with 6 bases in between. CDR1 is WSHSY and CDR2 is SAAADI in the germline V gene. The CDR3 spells CASSERKETQYF. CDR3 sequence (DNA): TGCGCCAGCAGTGAGCGGAAGGAGACCCAGTACTTC.